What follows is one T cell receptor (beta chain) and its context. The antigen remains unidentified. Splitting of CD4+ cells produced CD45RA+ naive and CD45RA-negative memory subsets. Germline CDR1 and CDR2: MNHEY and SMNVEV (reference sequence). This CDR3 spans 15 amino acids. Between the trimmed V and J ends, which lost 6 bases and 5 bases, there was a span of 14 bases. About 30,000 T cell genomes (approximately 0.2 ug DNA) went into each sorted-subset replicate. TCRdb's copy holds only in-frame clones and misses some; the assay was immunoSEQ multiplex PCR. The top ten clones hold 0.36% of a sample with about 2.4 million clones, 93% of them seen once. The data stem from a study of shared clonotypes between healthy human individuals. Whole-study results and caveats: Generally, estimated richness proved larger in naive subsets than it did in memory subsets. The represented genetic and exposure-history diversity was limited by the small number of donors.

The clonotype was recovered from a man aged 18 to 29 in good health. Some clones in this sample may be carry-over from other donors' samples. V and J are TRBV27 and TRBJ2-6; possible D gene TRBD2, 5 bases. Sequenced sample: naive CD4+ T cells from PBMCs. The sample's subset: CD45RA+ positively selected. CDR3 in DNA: TGTGCCAGCAGCCCGGGGAATTCCCGGGCCAACGTCCTGACTTTC. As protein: CASSPGNSRANVLTF.